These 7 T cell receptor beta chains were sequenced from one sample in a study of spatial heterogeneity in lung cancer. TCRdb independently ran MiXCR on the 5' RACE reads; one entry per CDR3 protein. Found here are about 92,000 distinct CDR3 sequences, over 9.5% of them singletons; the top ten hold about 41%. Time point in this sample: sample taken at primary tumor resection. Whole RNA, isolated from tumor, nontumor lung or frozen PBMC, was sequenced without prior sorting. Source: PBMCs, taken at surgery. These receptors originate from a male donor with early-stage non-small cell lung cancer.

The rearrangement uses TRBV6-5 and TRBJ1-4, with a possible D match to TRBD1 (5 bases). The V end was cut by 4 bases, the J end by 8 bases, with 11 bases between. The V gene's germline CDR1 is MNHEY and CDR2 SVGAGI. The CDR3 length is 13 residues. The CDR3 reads CASSSSRGEKLFF. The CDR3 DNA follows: TGTGCCAGCAGTTCCAGTCGGGGCGAAAAACTGTTTTTT.

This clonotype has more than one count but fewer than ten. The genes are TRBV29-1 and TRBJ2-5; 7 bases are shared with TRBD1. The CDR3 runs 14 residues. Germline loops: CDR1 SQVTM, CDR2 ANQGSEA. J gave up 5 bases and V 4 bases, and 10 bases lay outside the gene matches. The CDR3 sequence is CSVVATGARETQYF. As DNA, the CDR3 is TGCAGCGTTGTGGCTACAGGGGCGAGGGAGACCCAGTACTTC.

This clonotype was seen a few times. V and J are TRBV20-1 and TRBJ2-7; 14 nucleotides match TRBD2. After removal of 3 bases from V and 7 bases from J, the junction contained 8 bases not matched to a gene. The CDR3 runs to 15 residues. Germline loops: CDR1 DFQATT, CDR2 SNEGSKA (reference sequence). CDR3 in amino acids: CSARGLAGVAREQYF. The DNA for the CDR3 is TGCAGTGCTAGGGGACTAGCGGGAGTAGCACGAGAGCAGTACTTC.

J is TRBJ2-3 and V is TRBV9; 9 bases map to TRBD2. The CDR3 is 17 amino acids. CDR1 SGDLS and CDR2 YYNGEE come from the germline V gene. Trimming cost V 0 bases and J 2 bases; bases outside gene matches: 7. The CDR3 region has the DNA TGTGCCAGCAGCGTAGGGGGGACTAGCAGAATCACAGATACGCAGTATTTT. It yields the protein CASSVGGTSRITDTQYF.

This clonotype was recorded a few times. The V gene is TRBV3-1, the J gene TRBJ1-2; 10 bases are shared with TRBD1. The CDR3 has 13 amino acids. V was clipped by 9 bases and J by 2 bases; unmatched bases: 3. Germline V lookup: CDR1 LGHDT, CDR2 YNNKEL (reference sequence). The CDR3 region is CASRGQGNYGYTF. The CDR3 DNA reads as TGTGCCAGTCGGGGACAGGGGAACTATGGCTACACCTTC.

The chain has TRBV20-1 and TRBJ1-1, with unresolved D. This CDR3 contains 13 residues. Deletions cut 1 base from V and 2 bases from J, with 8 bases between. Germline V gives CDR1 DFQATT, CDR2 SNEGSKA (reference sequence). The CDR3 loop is CSARGQVNTEAFF. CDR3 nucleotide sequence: TGCAGTGCTAGAGGGCAGGTAAACACTGAAGCTTTCTTT.

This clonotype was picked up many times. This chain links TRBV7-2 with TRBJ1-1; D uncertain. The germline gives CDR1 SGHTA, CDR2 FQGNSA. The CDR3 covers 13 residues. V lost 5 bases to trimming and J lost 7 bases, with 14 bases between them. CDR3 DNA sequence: TGTGCCAGCAGCCCTCAGTCCGGGTTTGAAGCTTTCTTT. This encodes CASSPQSGFEAFF. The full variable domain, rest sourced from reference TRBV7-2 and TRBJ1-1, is GAGVSQSPSNKVTEKGKDVELRCDPISGHTALYWYRQSLGQGLEFLIYFQGNSAPDKSGLPSDRFSAERTGGSVSTLTIQRTQQEDSAVYLCASSPQSGFEAFFGQGTRLTVV.